This T cell receptor beta chain was sequenced during a study of shared clonotypes between healthy human individuals. Study in general: The composition of the donors was a couple of women and three men aged 18 to 49.

Study findings and constraints: It was only blood that was sampled, and tissue repertoires likely differ.

Details on this clone: Its specificity is not known.

For unsorted PBMC, 300 ng DNA per replicate equaled some 32,000 T cell genomes. TCRdb's copy holds only in-frame clones and misses some; the assay was immunoSEQ multiplex PCR. The repertoire holds 520,000 or so clones, with less than 85% as singletons. Per germline, CDR1 MDHEN and CDR2 SYDVKM. With 5 bases removed from V and 5 bases from J, the gap between germline ends came to 10 bases. The CDR3 has 12 residues. The sequence derives from a woman aged 40 to 50 in good health. Some clones in this sample may be carry-over from other donors' samples. The J gene is TRBJ2-7, the V gene TRBV28; D is unresolved. Sequenced input: PBMCs. CDR3 DNA sequence: TGTGCCAGCAGTGCGTCAGTAGACGAGCAGTACTTC. Translation gives CASSASVDEQYF. The whole variable domain, filled in from reference TRBV28 and TRBJ2-7, reads DVKVTQSSRYLVKRTGEKVFLECVQDMDHENMFWYRQDPGLGLRLIYFSYDVKMKEKGDIPEGYSVSREKKERFSLILESASTNQTSMYLCASSASVDEQYFGPGTRLTVT.